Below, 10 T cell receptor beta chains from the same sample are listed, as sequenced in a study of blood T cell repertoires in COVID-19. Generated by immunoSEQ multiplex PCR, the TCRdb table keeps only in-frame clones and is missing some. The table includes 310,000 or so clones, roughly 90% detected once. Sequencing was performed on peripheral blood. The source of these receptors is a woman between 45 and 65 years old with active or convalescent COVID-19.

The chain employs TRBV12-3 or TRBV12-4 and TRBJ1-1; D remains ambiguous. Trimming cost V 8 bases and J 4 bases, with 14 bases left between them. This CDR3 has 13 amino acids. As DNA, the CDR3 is TGTGCCAGCTCCCCGGGAGGATTCACTGAAGCTTTCTTT. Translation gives CASSPGGFTEAFF.

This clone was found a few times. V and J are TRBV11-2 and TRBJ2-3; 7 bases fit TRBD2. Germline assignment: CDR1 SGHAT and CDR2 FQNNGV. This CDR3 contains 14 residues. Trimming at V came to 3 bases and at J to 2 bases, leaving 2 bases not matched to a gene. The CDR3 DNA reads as TGTGCCAGCAGCTTTCGGGACTACACAGATACGCAGTATTTT. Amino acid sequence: CASSFRDYTDTQYF.

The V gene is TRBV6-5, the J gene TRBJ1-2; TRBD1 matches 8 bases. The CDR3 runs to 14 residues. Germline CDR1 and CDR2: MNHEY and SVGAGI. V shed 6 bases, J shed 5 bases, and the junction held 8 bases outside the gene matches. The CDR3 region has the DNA TGTGCCAGCAGACCCCCAGGGGGCGCTTATGGCTACACCTTC. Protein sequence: CASRPPGGAYGYTF.

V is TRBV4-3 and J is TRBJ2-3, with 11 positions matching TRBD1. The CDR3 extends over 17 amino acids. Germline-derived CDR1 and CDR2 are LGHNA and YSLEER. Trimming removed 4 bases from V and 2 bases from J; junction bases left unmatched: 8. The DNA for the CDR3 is TGCGCCAGCAGCCCCGGGACAGGGGGACCCTTCACAGATACGCAGTATTTT. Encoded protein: CASSPGTGGPFTDTQYF.

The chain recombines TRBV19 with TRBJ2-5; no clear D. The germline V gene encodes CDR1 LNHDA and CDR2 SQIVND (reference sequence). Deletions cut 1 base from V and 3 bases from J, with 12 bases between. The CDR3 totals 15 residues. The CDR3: CASSIGQRIKETQYF. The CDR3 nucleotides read TGTGCCAGTAGTATAGGGCAGAGGATTAAAGAGACCCAGTACTTC.

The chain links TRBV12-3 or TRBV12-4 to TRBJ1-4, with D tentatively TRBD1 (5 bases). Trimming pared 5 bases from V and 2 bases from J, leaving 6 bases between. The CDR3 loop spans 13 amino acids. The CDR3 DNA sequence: TGTGCCAGCAGTCGGGGGACTAATGAAAAACTGTTTTTT. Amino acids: CASSRGTNEKLFF.

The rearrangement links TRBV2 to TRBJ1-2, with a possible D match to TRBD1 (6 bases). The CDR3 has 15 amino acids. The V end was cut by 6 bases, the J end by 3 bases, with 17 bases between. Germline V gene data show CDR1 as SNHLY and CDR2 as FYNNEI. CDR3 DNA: TGTGCCAGCAGCTCCGGGACATCTTCCCACTATGGCTACACCTTC. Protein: CASSSGTSSHYGYTF.

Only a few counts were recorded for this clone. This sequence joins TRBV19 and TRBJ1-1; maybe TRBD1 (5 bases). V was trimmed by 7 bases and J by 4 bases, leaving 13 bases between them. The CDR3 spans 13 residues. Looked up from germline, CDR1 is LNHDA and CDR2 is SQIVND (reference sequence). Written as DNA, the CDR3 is TGTGCCAGTACTATGGGGGGGTTCACTGAAGCTTTCTTT. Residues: CASTMGGFTEAFF.

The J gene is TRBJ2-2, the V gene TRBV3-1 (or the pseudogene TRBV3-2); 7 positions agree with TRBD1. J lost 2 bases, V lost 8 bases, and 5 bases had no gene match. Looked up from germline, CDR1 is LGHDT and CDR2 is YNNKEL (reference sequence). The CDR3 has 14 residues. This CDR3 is CASRDRVNTGELFF. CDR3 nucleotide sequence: TGTGCCAGCCGCGACAGGGTTAACACCGGGGAGCTGTTTTTT.

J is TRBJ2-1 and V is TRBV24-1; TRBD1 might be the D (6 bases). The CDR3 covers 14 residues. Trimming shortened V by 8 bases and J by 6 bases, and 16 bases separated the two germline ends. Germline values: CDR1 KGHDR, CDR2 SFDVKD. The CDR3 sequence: CATTMDRTSNEQFF. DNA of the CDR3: TGTGCCACCACTATGGACAGAACGAGCAATGAGCAGTTCTTC.